The T cell receptor (beta chain) described here comes from a study of healthy donors' naive CD4 and CD8 T cells. Trimming took off 1 base at V and 5 bases at J, with 14 bases between the two ends. The germline CDR1 and CDR2 sequences are KGHSH and LQKENI. CDR3 length: 15 amino acids. Each TCR library used around 0.5 ug of total RNA and a linear amplification protocol. TCRdb redid the calling of the reads with MiXCR, one entry per CDR3 protein. The sample contains 180,000 or so distinct CDR3 sequences, over 60% of which appear only once. This clonotype was counted between two and nine times. The sample was naive CD4+ and CD8+ T cells sorted from blood, pooled from several donors. The chain employs TRBV18 and TRBJ2-5; TRBD2 is a possible D gene (5 bases). This receptor was obtained from a pool of human donors in good health; the sample pools cells from several healthy donors. Written as DNA, the CDR3 is TGTGCCAGCTCACCACTGGTGACCGAGCGGGAGACCCAGTACTTC. Amino acid sequence: CASSPLVTERETQYF.